This T cell receptor (beta chain) was sequenced for a study of T cell repertoires in cytomegalovirus infection. Study details: HLA-B-restricted CMV epitopes that are well studied, plus recently identified HLA-C-restricted ones, were used by the study.

Study-wide results and limits: Cumulated frequencies of public TCR beta families served to identify carriers of CMV plus the relevant HLA.

The CDR3 runs 13 residues. V gave up 7 bases and J gave up 5 bases, with 15 bases separating them. Germline lookup yields CDR1 MNHGY and CDR2 SAAAGT. TCRdb passed the reads through MiXCR, listing each CDR3 protein once. The data contain approximately 81,000 distinct CDR3 sequences, under 30% of them singletons. As for this clonotype: Its specificity is not known.

This rearrangement joins TRBV6-8 to TRBJ2-7, with D perhaps given as TRBD1 or TRBD2 (5 bases each). This material consisted of CD8+ T cells from cultured PBMCs, taken from culture after CMV antigen stimulation. The sequence came from a human donor in good health (CMV status not recorded). Some clones in this sample may be carry-over from other donors' samples. The CDR3 spells CASNPGALDEQYF. CDR3 sequence (DNA): TGTGCCAGCAACCCCGGGGCCCTAGACGAGCAGTACTTC.